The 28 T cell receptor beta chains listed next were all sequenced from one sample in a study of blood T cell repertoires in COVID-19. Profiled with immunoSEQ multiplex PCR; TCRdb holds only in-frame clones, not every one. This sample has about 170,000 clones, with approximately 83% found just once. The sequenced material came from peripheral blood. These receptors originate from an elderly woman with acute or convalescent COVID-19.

The CDR3 region has the DNA TGTGCCAGTAGATCCTCCGCGGGACAGGTAACTGAAAAACTGTTTTTT. Translation gives CASRSSAGQVTEKLFF. The V gene is TRBV19, the J gene TRBJ1-4; 8 nucleotides agree with TRBD1. V lost 6 bases to trimming and J lost 7 bases; unmatched junction nucleotides: 13. From germline, CDR1 is LNHDA and CDR2 SQIVND (reference sequence). This CDR3 contains 16 residues.

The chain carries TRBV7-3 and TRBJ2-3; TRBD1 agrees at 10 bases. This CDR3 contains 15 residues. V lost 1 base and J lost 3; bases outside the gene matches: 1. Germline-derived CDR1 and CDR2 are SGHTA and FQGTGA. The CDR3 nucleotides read TGTGCCAGCAGCTTAAGGGGACAGGGGACAGATACGCAGTATTTT. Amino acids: CASSLRGQGTDTQYF.

The CDR3 sequence: CASTQGAQNQETQYF. In DNA, the CDR3 is TGTGCCAGCACACAGGGGGCCCAAAATCAAGAGACCCAGTACTTC. The gene calls are TRBV5-6 and TRBJ2-5; 9 bases line up with TRBD1. The junction had 8 bases not matched to a gene; V was cut back by 6 bases and J by 2 bases. The CDR3 is 15 amino acids. Germline lookup yields CDR1 SGHDT and CDR2 YYEEEE.

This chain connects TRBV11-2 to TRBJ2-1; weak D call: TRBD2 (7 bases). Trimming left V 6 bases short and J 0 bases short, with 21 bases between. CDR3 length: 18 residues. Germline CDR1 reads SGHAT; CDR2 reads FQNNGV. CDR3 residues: CASRLPRGGGNSYNEQFF. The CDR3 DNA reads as TGTGCCAGCAGGCTTCCGAGGGGGGGAGGTAACTCCTACAATGAGCAGTTCTTC. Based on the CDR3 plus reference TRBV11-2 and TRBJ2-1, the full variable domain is EAGVAQSPRYKIIEKRQSVAFWCNPISGHATLYWYQQILGQGPKLLIQFQNNGVVDDSQLPKDRFSAERLKGVDSTLKIQPAKLEDSAVYLCASRLPRGGGNSYNEQFFGPGTRLTVL.

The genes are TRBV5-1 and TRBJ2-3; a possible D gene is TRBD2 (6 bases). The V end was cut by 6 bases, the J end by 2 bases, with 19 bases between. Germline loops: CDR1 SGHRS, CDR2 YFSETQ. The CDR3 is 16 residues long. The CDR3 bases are TGCGCCAGCAACCGGGACTCCCTGGGAATCACAGATACGCAGTATTTT. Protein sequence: CASNRDSLGITDTQYF.

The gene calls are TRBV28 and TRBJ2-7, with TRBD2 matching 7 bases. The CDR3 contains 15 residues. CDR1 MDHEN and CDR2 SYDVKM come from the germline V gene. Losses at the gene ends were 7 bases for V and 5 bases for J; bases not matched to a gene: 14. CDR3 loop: CASTPGREVGDEQYF. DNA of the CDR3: TGTGCCAGCACTCCTGGGAGGGAGGTGGGCGACGAGCAGTACTTC. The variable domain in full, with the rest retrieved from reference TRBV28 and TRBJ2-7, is DVKVTQSSRYLVKRTGEKVFLECVQDMDHENMFWYRQDPGLGLRLIYFSYDVKMKEKGDIPEGYSVSREKKERFSLILESASTNQTSMYLCASTPGREVGDEQYFGPGTRLTVT.

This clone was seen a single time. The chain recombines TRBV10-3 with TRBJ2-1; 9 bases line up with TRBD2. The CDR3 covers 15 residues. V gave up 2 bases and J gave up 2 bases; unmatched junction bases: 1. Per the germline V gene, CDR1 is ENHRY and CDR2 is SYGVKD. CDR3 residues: CAISEIAGAYNEQFF. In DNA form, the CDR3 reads TGTGCCATCAGTGAGATAGCGGGAGCCTACAATGAGCAGTTCTTC.

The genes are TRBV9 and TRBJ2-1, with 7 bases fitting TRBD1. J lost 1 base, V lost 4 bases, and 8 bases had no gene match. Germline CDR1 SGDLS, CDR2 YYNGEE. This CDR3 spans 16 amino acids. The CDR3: CASSPRQGRSYNEQFF. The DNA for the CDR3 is TGTGCCAGCAGCCCTCGACAGGGTAGGTCCTACAATGAGCAGTTCTTC.

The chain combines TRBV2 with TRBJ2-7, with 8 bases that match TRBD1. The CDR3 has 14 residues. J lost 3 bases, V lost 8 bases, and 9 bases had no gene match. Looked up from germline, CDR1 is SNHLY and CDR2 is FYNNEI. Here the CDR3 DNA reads TGTGCCAGCTTTCCCGGGACAGGAGACTACGAGCAGTACTTC. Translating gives CASFPGTGDYEQYF.

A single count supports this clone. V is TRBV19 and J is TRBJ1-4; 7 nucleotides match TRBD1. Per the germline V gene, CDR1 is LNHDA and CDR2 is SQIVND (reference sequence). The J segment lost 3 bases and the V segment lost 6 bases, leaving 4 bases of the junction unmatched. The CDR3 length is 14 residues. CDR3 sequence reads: CASSQGTANEKLFF. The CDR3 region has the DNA TGTGCCAGTAGCCAGGGGACAGCTAATGAAAAACTGTTTTTT.

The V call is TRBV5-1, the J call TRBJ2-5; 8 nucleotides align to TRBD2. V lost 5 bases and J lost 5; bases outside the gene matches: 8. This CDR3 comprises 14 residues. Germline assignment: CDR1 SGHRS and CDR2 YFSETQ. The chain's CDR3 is CASRGSGIYETQYF. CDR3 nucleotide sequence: TGCGCCAGCAGAGGTAGCGGGATTTATGAGACCCAGTACTTC.

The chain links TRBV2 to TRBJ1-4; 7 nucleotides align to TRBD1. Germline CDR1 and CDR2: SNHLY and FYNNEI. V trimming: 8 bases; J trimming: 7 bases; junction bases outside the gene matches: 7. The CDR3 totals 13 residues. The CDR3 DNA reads TGTGCCAGCTACAGGGGTACGTTTGAAAAACTGTTTTTT. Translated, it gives CASYRGTFEKLFF.

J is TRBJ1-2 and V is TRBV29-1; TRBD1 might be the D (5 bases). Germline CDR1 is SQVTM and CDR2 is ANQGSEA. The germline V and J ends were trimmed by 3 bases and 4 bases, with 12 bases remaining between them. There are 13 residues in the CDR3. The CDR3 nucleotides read TGCAGCGTTGAGCAGGGTGAGCGCTATGGCTACACCTTC. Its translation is CSVEQGERYGYTF.

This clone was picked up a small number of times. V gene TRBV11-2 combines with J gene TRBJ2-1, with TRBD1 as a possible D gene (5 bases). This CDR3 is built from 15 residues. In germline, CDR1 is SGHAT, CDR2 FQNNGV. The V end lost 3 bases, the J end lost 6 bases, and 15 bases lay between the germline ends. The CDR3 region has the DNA TGTGCCAGCAGCTTTTCCAGGGTGGCTCGCAATGAGCAGTTCTTC. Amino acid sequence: CASSFSRVARNEQFF. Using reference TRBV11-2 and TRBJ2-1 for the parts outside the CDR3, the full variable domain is EAGVAQSPRYKIIEKRQSVAFWCNPISGHATLYWYQQILGQGPKLLIQFQNNGVVDDSQLPKDRFSAERLKGVDSTLKIQPAKLEDSAVYLCASSFSRVARNEQFFGPGTRLTVL.

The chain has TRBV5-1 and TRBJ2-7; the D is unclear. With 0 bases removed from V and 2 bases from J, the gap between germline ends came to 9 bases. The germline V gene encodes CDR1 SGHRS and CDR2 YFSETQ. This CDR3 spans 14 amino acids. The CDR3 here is CASSLDSLPYEQYF. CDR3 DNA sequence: TGCGCCAGCAGCTTGGACAGCCTCCCCTACGAGCAGTACTTC.

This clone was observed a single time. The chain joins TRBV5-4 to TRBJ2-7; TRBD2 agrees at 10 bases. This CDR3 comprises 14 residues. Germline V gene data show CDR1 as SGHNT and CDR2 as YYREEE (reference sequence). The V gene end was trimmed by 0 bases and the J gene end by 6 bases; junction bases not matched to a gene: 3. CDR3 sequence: CASSLATSGTEQYF. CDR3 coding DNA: TGTGCCAGCAGCTTGGCCACTAGCGGGACCGAGCAGTACTTC.

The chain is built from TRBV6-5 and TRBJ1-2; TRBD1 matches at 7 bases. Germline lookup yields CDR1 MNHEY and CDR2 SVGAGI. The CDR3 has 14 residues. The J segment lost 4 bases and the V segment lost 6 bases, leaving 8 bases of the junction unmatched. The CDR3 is CASRLTGQLYGYTF. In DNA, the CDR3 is TGTGCCAGCAGGTTAACGGGACAGCTCTATGGCTACACCTTC.

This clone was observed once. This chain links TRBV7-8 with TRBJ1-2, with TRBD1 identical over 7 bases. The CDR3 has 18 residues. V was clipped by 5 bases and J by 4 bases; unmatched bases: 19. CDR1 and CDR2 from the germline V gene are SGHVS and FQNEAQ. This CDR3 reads CASSTDTGVTTVVYGYTF. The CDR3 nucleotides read TGTGCCAGCAGCACCGATACAGGGGTCACGACGGTCGTCTATGGCTACACCTTC. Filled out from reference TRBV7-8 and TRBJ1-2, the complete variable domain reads GAGVSQSPRYKVAKRGQDVALRCDPISGHVSLFWYQQALGQGPEFLTYFQNEAQLDKSGLPSDRFFAERPEGSVSTLKIQRTQQEDSAVYLCASSTDTGVTTVVYGYTFGSGTRLTVV.

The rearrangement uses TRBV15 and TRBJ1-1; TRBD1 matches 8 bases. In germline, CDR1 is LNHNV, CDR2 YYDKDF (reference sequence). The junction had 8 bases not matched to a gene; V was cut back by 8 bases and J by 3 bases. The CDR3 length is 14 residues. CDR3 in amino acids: CATRRGQVDTEAFF. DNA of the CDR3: TGTGCCACCCGGAGGGGACAGGTAGACACTGAAGCTTTCTTT.

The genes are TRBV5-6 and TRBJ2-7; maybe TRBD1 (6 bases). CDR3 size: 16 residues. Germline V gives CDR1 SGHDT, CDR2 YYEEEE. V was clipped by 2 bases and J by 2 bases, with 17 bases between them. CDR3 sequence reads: CASSFHSGARAYEQYF. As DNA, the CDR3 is TGTGCCAGCAGCTTTCACTCAGGGGCCAGAGCCTACGAGCAGTACTTC.

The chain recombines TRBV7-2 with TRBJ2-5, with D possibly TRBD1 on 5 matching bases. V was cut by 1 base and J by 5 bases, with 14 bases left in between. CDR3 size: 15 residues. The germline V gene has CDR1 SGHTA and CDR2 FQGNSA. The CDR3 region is CASSLGTTGRETQYF. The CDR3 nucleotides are TGTGCCAGCAGCTTAGGGACAACCGGCCGGGAGACCCAGTACTTC.

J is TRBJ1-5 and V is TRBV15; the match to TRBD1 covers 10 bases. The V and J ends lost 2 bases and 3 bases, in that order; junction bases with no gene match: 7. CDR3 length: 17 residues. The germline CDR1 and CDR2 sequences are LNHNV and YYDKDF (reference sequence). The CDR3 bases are TGTGCCACCAGCAGACCTGGACAGGGGGGACACAATCAGCCCCAGCATTTT. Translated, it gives CATSRPGQGGHNQPQHF.

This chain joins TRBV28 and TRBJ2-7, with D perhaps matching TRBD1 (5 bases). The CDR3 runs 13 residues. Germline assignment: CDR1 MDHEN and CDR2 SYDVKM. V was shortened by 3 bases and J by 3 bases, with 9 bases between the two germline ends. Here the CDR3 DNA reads TGTGCCAGCAGTTTGGGGCAAAACTACGAGCAGTACTTC. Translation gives CASSLGQNYEQYF.

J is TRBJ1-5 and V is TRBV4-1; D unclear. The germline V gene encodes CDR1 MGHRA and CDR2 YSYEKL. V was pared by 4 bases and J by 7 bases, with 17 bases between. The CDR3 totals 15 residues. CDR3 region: CASSPRAPGEQPQHF. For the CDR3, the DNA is TGCGCCAGCAGCCCCCGGGCCCCGGGAGAGCAGCCCCAGCATTTT.

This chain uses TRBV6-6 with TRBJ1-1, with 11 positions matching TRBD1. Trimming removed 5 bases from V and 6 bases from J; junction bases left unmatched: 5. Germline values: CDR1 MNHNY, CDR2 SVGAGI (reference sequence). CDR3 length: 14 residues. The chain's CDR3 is CASSRDRGKAEAFF. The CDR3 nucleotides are TGTGCCAGCAGTCGGGACAGGGGGAAGGCTGAAGCTTTCTTT.

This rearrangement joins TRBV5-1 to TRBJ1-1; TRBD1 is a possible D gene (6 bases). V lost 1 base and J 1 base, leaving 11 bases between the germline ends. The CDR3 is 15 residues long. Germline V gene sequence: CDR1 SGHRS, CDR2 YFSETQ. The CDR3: CASSLLDSANTEAFF. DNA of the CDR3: TGCGCCAGCAGCTTGTTGGACAGCGCGAACACTGAAGCTTTCTTT.

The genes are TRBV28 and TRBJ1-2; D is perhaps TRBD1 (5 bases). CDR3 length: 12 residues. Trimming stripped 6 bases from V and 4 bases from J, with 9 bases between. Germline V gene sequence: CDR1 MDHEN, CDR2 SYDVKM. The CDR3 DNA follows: TGTGCCAGCAGAGGGGTGGTCTATGGCTACACCTTC. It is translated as CASRGVVYGYTF.

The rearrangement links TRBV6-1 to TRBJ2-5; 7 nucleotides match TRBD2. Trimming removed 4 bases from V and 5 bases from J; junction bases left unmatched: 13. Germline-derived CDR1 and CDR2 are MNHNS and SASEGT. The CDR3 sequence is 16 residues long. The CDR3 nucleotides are TGTGCCAGCAGTGGTGTTCTGGGGAGGGGCGCGGAGACCCAGTACTTC. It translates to CASSGVLGRGAETQYF.